This T cell receptor (beta chain) was found in a study of T cells in Graves' hyperthyroidism and ophthalmopathy. In the study overall: Any treatment followed the collection of peripheral blood at initial diagnosis.

TCR beta CDR3 sequences were amplified from RNA transcripts. HTBI primers were the set used in a first-round RT-PCR of the TCR CDR3. TCRdb passed the multiplex PCR reads through MiXCR, listing each CDR3 protein once. The table lists about 420,000 distinct CDR3 sequences, 12% to 15% of them singletons. The hyperthyroidism was newly diagnosed and had lasted under 2 months; the patients were aged 18 to 65. Turning to this clonotype: The antigen remains undetermined.

Study outcomes and limitations: Most thyroid clonotypes expanded above 0.001 were also detected in blood.

J gave up 3 bases and V 1 base, and 6 bases lay outside the gene matches. Germline V lookup: CDR1 LGHNA, CDR2 YNFKEQ. The CDR3 totals 16 residues. V gene TRBV4-2 combines with J gene TRBJ2-3; TRBD2 matches 8 bases. Sample: blood. This clonotype was sampled from a woman aged 18-29 years with Graves' hyperthyroidism. The CDR3 here is CASSQATGGLTDTQYF. CDR3 in DNA: TGTGCCAGCAGCCAAGCTACGGGAGGGTTGACAGATACGCAGTATTTT.